A selection of T cell receptor beta chains follows, all from one sample in a study of early T cells in non-severe SARS-CoV-2 infection. TCRdb itself ran the 5' RACE reads through MiXCR, one entry per CDR3 protein. The sample has 25,000 to 35,000 distinct CDR3 sequences; around 5.8% are singletons. Material: whole blood. These receptors came from an adult who was a healthcare worker with PCR-confirmed SARS-CoV-2 infection or an uninfected control (not recorded which). Both conserved end residues are part of each CDR3. Each record gives: J gene, clone size, D gene, V gene, CDR3 DNA, CDR3 protein. D genes are given only for firm matches. Only some rows state a clone size, as once, few, many or a class for expanded clones.

j_gene: TRBJ1-1
abundance: many
d_gene: NA
v_gene: TRBV7-2
CDR3nt: TGTGCCAGCAGCTTTGTGAACAGTGAAGCTTTCTTT
CDR3aa: CASSFVNSEAFF

j_gene: TRBJ2-5
abundance: many
d_gene: NA
v_gene: TRBV14
CDR3nt: TGTGCCAGCAGCCAAGCTGTCCGGGAGACCCAGTACTTC
CDR3aa: CASSQAVRETQYF

j_gene: TRBJ2-1
abundance: many
d_gene: TRBD2
v_gene: TRBV11-2
CDR3nt: TGTGCCAGCAGCCTGACTAGCGGGCGTTTCCATGAGCAGTTCTTC
CDR3aa: CASSLTSGRFHEQFF

j_gene: TRBJ2-7
abundance: NA
d_gene: TRBD2
v_gene: TRBV3-1
CDR3nt: TGTGCCAGCAGCCCCCCCGGACTAGCGGGAGCTTACGAGCAGTACTTC
CDR3aa: CASSPPGLAGAYEQYF

j_gene: TRBJ1-6
abundance: few
d_gene: NA
v_gene: TRBV7-9
CDR3nt: TGTGCCAGCAGGTTGGAGAATTCACCCCTCCACTTT
CDR3aa: CASRLENSPLHF

j_gene: TRBJ1-1
abundance: many
d_gene: NA
v_gene: TRBV29-1
CDR3nt: TGCAGCATTTATACGGGGCTCCCGTGGGACTCTGAAGCTTTCTTT
CDR3aa: CSIYTGLPWDSEAFF

j_gene: TRBJ2-5
abundance: once
d_gene: TRBD1
v_gene: TRBV5-1
CDR3nt: TGCGCCAGCAGCAAAAGCGGACAGGGGCCCCAAGAGACCCAGTACTTC
CDR3aa: CASSKSGQGPQETQYF

j_gene: TRBJ2-7
abundance: many
d_gene: TRBD1
v_gene: TRBV11-2
CDR3nt: TGTGCCAGCAGCTCGGGACAGACCTACGAGCAGTACTTC
CDR3aa: CASSSGQTYEQYF

j_gene: TRBJ2-3
abundance: many
d_gene: TRBD2
v_gene: TRBV20-1
CDR3nt: TGCAGTGCTCTCCCAGCGGGAGGTATTTGGCGAGATACGCAGTATTTT
CDR3aa: CSALPAGGIWRDTQYF

j_gene: TRBJ2-3
abundance: many
d_gene: NA
v_gene: TRBV7-2
CDR3nt: TGTGCCAGCAGCTTAGGGCCCTTCGTCACAGATACGCAGTATTTT
CDR3aa: CASSLGPFVTDTQYF

j_gene: TRBJ2-5
abundance: few
d_gene: NA
v_gene: TRBV10-3
CDR3nt: TGTGCCATCAGTGATAATCGCGTTTGGCGGGTTGACCAAGAGACCCAGTACTTC
CDR3aa: CAISDNRVWRVDQETQYF

j_gene: TRBJ2-2
abundance: many
d_gene: TRBD2
v_gene: TRBV19
CDR3nt: TGTGCCAGTAGTACCCGACTAGCGGGAAGGGCCGGGGAGCTGTTTTTT
CDR3aa: CASSTRLAGRAGELFF

j_gene: TRBJ1-3
abundance: many
d_gene: NA
v_gene: TRBV11-3
CDR3nt: TGTGCCAGCAGCCATCCTCGGGACACTCTCTCTGGAAACACCATATATTTT
CDR3aa: CASSHPRDTLSGNTIYF

j_gene: TRBJ2-5
abundance: many
d_gene: TRBD2
v_gene: TRBV5-8
CDR3nt: TGTGCCAGCAGCGGGACTAGCCCTCCAGAGACCCAGTACTTC
CDR3aa: CASSGTSPPETQYF

j_gene: TRBJ1-2
abundance: many
d_gene: NA
v_gene: TRBV6-5
CDR3nt: TGTGCCAGCAGTTACTCCGGGCGGCTAAACTATGGCTACACCTTC
CDR3aa: CASSYSGRLNYGYTF

j_gene: TRBJ1-1
abundance: few
d_gene: NA
v_gene: TRBV6-5
CDR3nt: TGTGCCAGCACCACCAGCCACAGGATGAACACTGAAGCTTTCTTT
CDR3aa: CASTTSHRMNTEAFF

j_gene: TRBJ2-1
abundance: many
d_gene: TRBD2
v_gene: TRBV10-3
CDR3nt: TGTGCCATCAGTTTCCGCCCCCCGACTAGCGGGAGTGCGAATGAGCAGTTCTTC
CDR3aa: CAISFRPPTSGSANEQFF

j_gene: TRBJ1-2
abundance: many
d_gene: NA
v_gene: TRBV30
CDR3nt: TGTGCCTGGAGCGCAAGAATAACAGCTAACTATGGCTACACCTTC
CDR3aa: CAWSARITANYGYTF

j_gene: TRBJ2-5
abundance: many
d_gene: NA
v_gene: TRBV12-3/TRBV12-4
CDR3nt: TGTGCCAGCAGCCGGGGGCCGGGACAGCAAGCTCAAGAGACCCAGTACTTC
CDR3aa: CASSRGPGQQAQETQYF

j_gene: TRBJ2-5
abundance: many
d_gene: TRBD1
v_gene: TRBV7-2
CDR3nt: TGTGCCAGCAGCCAGGGGACAGCTACTCAAGAGACCCAGTACTTC
CDR3aa: CASSQGTATQETQYF

j_gene: TRBJ2-1
abundance: many
d_gene: TRBD2
v_gene: TRBV29-1
CDR3nt: TGCAGCGTGGAACTGGGGACTAGCGCCTACAATGAGCAGTTCTTC
CDR3aa: CSVELGTSAYNEQFF

j_gene: TRBJ2-1
abundance: medium-sized
d_gene: TRBD2
v_gene: TRBV29-1
CDR3nt: TGCAGCGTTGAAGATGGACTAGCGGCCTACAATGAGCAGTTCTTC
CDR3aa: CSVEDGLAAYNEQFF

j_gene: TRBJ2-7
abundance: many
d_gene: TRBD2
v_gene: TRBV20-1
CDR3nt: TGCAGTGCTAGAGGGACATCTAGCGGGAGTACGTCCTACGAGCAGTACTTC
CDR3aa: CSARGTSSGSTSYEQYF

j_gene: TRBJ1-2
abundance: many
d_gene: NA
v_gene: TRBV12-3/TRBV12-4
CDR3nt: TGTGCCAGCAGTTCCTGGCGACAGGCGATTAACTATGGCTACACCTTC
CDR3aa: CASSSWRQAINYGYTF

j_gene: TRBJ2-2
abundance: few
d_gene: TRBD1
v_gene: TRBV7-6
CDR3nt: TGTGCCAGCAGCTTAGGGACAGGGACCTACACCGGGGAGCTGTTTTTT
CDR3aa: CASSLGTGTYTGELFF

j_gene: TRBJ2-5
abundance: many
d_gene: NA
v_gene: TRBV6-1
CDR3nt: TGTGCCAGCAGTGATGGGGTTAGCCTCGAGACCCAGTACTTC
CDR3aa: CASSDGVSLETQYF